Listed below are T cell receptor beta chains from one sample, sequenced in a study of T cells in Graves' hyperthyroidism and ophthalmopathy. MiXCR, run by TCRdb on the multiplex PCR reads, gives a single entry per CDR3 protein. Of about 660,000 distinct CDR3 sequences listed, roughly 46% are singletons. Sequencing was done on a sample of peripheral blood or thyroid tissue (not recorded which). These receptors were taken from an adult man with Graves' disease, either hyperthyroidism or ophthalmopathy (not recorded which). The CDR3 runs from the conserved cysteine through the conserved F or W. D genes are given only for firm matches. Expanded clones get a size class; other rows say once, few or many, or leave the size out.

j_call clone_size d_call v_call cdr3_nt cdr3_aa
TRBJ1-2 . . TRBV25-1 TGTGCCAGCAGTGCTAGAGAAGCTGGAGGGAACTATGGCTACACCTTC CASSAREAGGNYGYTF
TRBJ2-5 . TRBD2 TRBV24-1 TGTGCCAGCTGTCCGAAAACTAGCGGGCAAGAGACCCAGTACTTC CASCPKTSGQETQYF
TRBJ2-5 few . TRBV29-1 TGCAGCGTTGAAGATATAGCCACAGAAGAGACCCAGTACTTC CSVEDIATEETQYF
TRBJ2-5 once TRBD1 TRBV2 TGTGCCAGCAGACCCGACAGGGGCAGTACGGGGTCCCAGTACTTC CASRPDRGSTGSQYF
TRBJ2-2 few . TRBV20-1 TGCAGTGCCCACGAGGCAGTGGGGACCGGGGAGCTGTTTTTT CSAHEAVGTGELFF
TRBJ1-5 . TRBD1 TRBV12-3/TRBV12-4 TGTGCCAGCAGTTTAGGGGCAGGGGGATTTAGCAATCAGCCCCAGCATTTT CASSLGAGGFSNQPQHF
TRBJ2-5 . TRBD1 TRBV20-1 TGCAGGGCAGAAGAAGGGGGCCGTGAGACCCAGTACTTC CRAEEGGRETQYF
TRBJ1-2 . . TRBV9 TGTGCCAGCAGCTGGGACACTCACAACTATGGCTACACCTTC CASSWDTHNYGYTF
TRBJ2-5 few . TRBV7-9 TGTGCCAGCAGCCCCCGAAGCGCGGGGCTGGGGACCCAGTACTTC CASSPRSAGLGTQYF
TRBJ1-5 many . TRBV6-5 TGTGCCAGCAGTGAAGCTTGGCAGCATTTT CASSEAWQHF
TRBJ1-4 . . TRBV2 TGTGCCAGCAGTGCTCAGGCCTTATCTAATGAAAAACTGTTTTTT CASSAQALSNEKLFF
TRBJ2-7 . . TRBV7-1 TGTGCCAGCAGCTCCACAAGCGGGACACCCAAGACCTACGAGCAGTACTTC CASSSTSGTPKTYEQYF
TRBJ1-4 . . TRBV5-8 TGTGCCAGCAGGCCAGGGTTTCGGGAAAAACTGTTTTTT CASRPGFREKLFF
TRBJ1-4 few . TRBV7-6 TGTGCCAGCAGCTTAGCGGGGGGCCGCGGCGAAAAACTGTTTTTT CASSLAGGRGEKLFF
TRBJ2-7 . TRBD1 TRBV13 TGTGCCAGCAGCTTACGGGACAGCTTCTACGAGCAGTACTTC CASSLRDSFYEQYF
TRBJ2-7 . . TRBV7-1 TGTGCCAGCAGTTCAAGGGGAGTGCTCTACGAGCAGTACTTC CASSSRGVLYEQYF
TRBJ1-1 . TRBD1 TRBV29-1 TGCAGCGTCCGAATCGACAGGGGGCCTGGTGAAGCTTTCTTT CSVRIDRGPGEAFF
TRBJ1-5 many . TRBV7-2 TGTGCCAGCAGCTTATCCCAGAATCAGCCCCAGCATTTT CASSLSQNQPQHF
TRBJ2-7 once . TRBV5-1 TGCGCCAGCAGCTTGTTTCAGGATGCCTCCTACGAGCAGTACTTC CASSLFQDASYEQYF
TRBJ1-2 many . TRBV6-6 TGTGCCAGCAGCGCGGACAGTCTCTATGGCTACACCTTC CASSADSLYGYTF
TRBJ2-7 . TRBD2 TRBV7-9 TGTGCCAGCAGCTCCCGACTAGCGGGGGGATCCTACGAGCAGTACTTC CASSSRLAGGSYEQYF
TRBJ2-7 few . TRBV20-1 TGCAGTGCACAACTACCGGGACTTTACGAGCAGTACTTC CSAQLPGLYEQYF
TRBJ1-1 few TRBD1 TRBV12-3/TRBV12-4 TGTGCCAGCAGTCCACGTACCGGGACAGGGAACACTGAAGCTTTCTTT CASSPRTGTGNTEAFF
TRBJ2-7 . . TRBV11-2 TGTGCCAGCAGCACAAGCTGGTCGGCCGTCTACGAGCAGTACTTC CASSTSWSAVYEQYF
TRBJ2-7 . TRBD1 TRBV14 TGCGCCAGCAGCGGGCAGGGGGCTGAAGACTACGAGCAGTACTTC CASSGQGAEDYEQYF
TRBJ1-1 few . TRBV14 TGTGCCAGCAGCCAAGAGGGATTCAGGATTATGAACACTGAAGCTTTCTTT CASSQEGFRIMNTEAFF
TRBJ1-1 few TRBD1 TRBV7-9 TGTGCCAGCAGCGAAGACAGGGGCTATGGCACTGAAGCTTTCTTT CASSEDRGYGTEAFF
TRBJ2-5 many . TRBV24-1 TGTGCCACCAGTGACAACAGGGCCTACCAAGAGACCCAGTACTTC CATSDNRAYQETQYF
TRBJ1-1 many . TRBV7-9 TGTGCCAGCAGCTCGCCGGGACGGAAGAACACTGAAGCTTTCTTT CASSSPGRKNTEAFF
TRBJ2-5 . . TRBV19 TGTGCCAGTAGGCCCACCCAAGAGACCCAGTACTTC CASRPTQETQYF
TRBJ1-1 . TRBD1 TRBV25-1 TGTGCTCGAGGGACAGGGAACACTGAAGCTTTCTTT CARGTGNTEAFF
TRBJ1-6 many . TRBV10-3 TGTGCCATCCGATGGGGGCCGGGAGATTCACCCCTCCACTTT CAIRWGPGDSPLHF
TRBJ1-4 . . TRBV6-4 TGTGCCAGCAGTGCGGTAGTCACAGATACTGAAAAACTGTTTTTT CASSAVVTDTEKLFF
TRBJ2-7 . . TRBV10-3 TGTGCCAGCAGTGAAAGAGAGGGCGACTACGAGCAGTACTTC CASSEREGDYEQYF
TRBJ1-1 many TRBD1 TRBV29-1 TGCAGCGTTGCCGGGACAGGGGCAATGAACACTGAAGCTTTCTTT CSVAGTGAMNTEAFF
TRBJ1-1 few . TRBV5-1 TGCGCCAGCAGCTCAAGGGGGGCTACTGAAGCTTTCTTT CASSSRGATEAFF
TRBJ2-7 . TRBD2 TRBV13 TGTGCCAGCAGTCCCCTAGCCCCGGGACTAGGGGCCTACGAGCAGTACTTC CASSPLAPGLGAYEQYF
TRBJ2-5 many . TRBV20-1 TGCAGTGCTAGAGCGGCGGTCCAAGAGACCCAGTACTTC CSARAAVQETQYF
TRBJ1-6 many . TRBV6-1 TGTGCCAGCAGTCACTCCTACCTCCTCCACTTT CASSHSYLLHF